These T cell receptor beta chains were read from a single sample in a study of metastatic and nonmetastatic thyroid tumors. With MiXCR, TCRdb reprocessed the PCR reads. This table holds fewer than 40,000 clones, under 40% found once. Sequences were obtained from tumor tissue. All receptors derive from a female donor with papillary thyroid cancer or a benign thyroid nodule (not recorded which). Some clones in this sample may be carry-over from other donors' samples. Each CDR3 is given with its conserved first and last residue. The D gene is left open where the match is weak. Rows may omit the clone size; those that give it use once, few, many or a size class.

cdr3_length: 19; v_call: TRBV6-2/TRBV6-3; d_call: TRBD2; j_call: TRBJ2-1; clone_size: -; cdr3_nt: TGTGCCAGCAGTTACCCCAGAACCGATAGCGGGAGGGCCTTCAATGAGCAGTTCTTC; cdr3_aa: CASSYPRTDSGRAFNEQFF
cdr3_length: 15; v_call: TRBV12-3/TRBV12-4; d_call: TRBD1; j_call: TRBJ1-6; clone_size: many; cdr3_nt: TGTGCCAGCAGTTTAAATACAGGGGGAAGCTCACCCCTCCACTTT; cdr3_aa: CASSLNTGGSSPLHF
cdr3_length: 14; v_call: TRBV7-2; d_call: -; j_call: TRBJ1-1; clone_size: once; cdr3_nt: TGTGCCAGCAGCTTCGGCAGAGCGAACACTGAAGCTTTCTTT; cdr3_aa: CASSFGRANTEAFF
cdr3_length: 13; v_call: TRBV5-1; d_call: -; j_call: TRBJ1-2; clone_size: few; cdr3_nt: TGCGCCAGCAGCTTGGAGCAGCACTATGGCTACACCTTC; cdr3_aa: CASSLEQHYGYTF
cdr3_length: 14; v_call: TRBV24-1; d_call: -; j_call: TRBJ1-2; clone_size: few; cdr3_nt: TGTGCCACCAGTGAGCCTACAGGGCGCTATGGCTACACCTTC; cdr3_aa: CATSEPTGRYGYTF
cdr3_length: 15; v_call: TRBV5-4; d_call: TRBD1; j_call: TRBJ1-4; clone_size: many; cdr3_nt: TGCGCCAGCAGCGAAAACAGGGGGCTGAATGAAAAACTGTTTTTT; cdr3_aa: CASSENRGLNEKLFF
cdr3_length: 16; v_call: TRBV28; d_call: -; j_call: TRBJ2-7; clone_size: -; cdr3_nt: TGTGCCAGCAGTGTTAATAAGGTGGCAGGGGAGAACGAGCAGTACTTC; cdr3_aa: CASSVNKVAGENEQYF
cdr3_length: 16; v_call: TRBV6-1; d_call: TRBD1; j_call: TRBJ2-2; clone_size: few; cdr3_nt: TGTGCCAGCAGTGACCGGGACAGGGGCAAGGACGGGGAGCTGTTTTTT; cdr3_aa: CASSDRDRGKDGELFF
cdr3_length: 15; v_call: TRBV20-1; d_call: TRBD2; j_call: TRBJ2-1; clone_size: -; cdr3_nt: TGCAGTGCTACCTCCCGGACTAGCGGGAGGAATGAGCAGTTCTTC; cdr3_aa: CSATSRTSGRNEQFF
cdr3_length: 15; v_call: TRBV6-2/TRBV6-3; d_call: TRBD2; j_call: TRBJ2-5; clone_size: -; cdr3_nt: TGTGCCAGCAGGGTAACTAGCGGGCACCAAGAGACCCAGTACTTC; cdr3_aa: CASRVTSGHQETQYF
cdr3_length: 13; v_call: TRBV11-2; d_call: -; j_call: TRBJ2-7; clone_size: once; cdr3_nt: TGTGCCAGCAGCTTAACACAGGGTCACGAGCAGTACTTC; cdr3_aa: CASSLTQGHEQYF
cdr3_length: 14; v_call: TRBV2; d_call: TRBD2; j_call: TRBJ2-7; clone_size: few; cdr3_nt: TGTGCCAGCAGACCGGGACTAGCGGCCTACGAGCAGTACTTC; cdr3_aa: CASRPGLAAYEQYF
cdr3_length: 12; v_call: TRBV6-1; d_call: -; j_call: TRBJ1-2; clone_size: -; cdr3_nt: TGTGCCAGCAGTGAAGGATATAGGGACTACACCTTC; cdr3_aa: CASSEGYRDYTF
cdr3_length: 13; v_call: TRBV5-1; d_call: -; j_call: TRBJ1-6; clone_size: -; cdr3_nt: TGCGCCAGCAGCTTGTCTGAGAATTCACCCCTCCACTTT; cdr3_aa: CASSLSENSPLHF
cdr3_length: 14; v_call: TRBV19; d_call: -; j_call: TRBJ2-3; clone_size: few; cdr3_nt: TGTGCCAGTACTACAGGGGAGGGGACAGATACGCAGTATTTT; cdr3_aa: CASTTGEGTDTQYF
cdr3_length: 15; v_call: TRBV4-2; d_call: TRBD2; j_call: TRBJ2-7; clone_size: few; cdr3_nt: TGTGCCAGCAGCCAAGTTAGCGGGGTCACCTACGAGCAGTACTTC; cdr3_aa: CASSQVSGVTYEQYF
cdr3_length: 13; v_call: TRBV6-1; d_call: TRBD1; j_call: TRBJ1-1; clone_size: -; cdr3_nt: TGTGCCAGCAGTGATCCGCCAGGGGGAGAAGCTTTCTTT; cdr3_aa: CASSDPPGGEAFF
cdr3_length: 16; v_call: TRBV2; d_call: TRBD2; j_call: TRBJ2-2; clone_size: -; cdr3_nt: TGTGCCAGCCTGGGGGAACTAGCGGGGAACACCGGGGAGCTGTTTTTT; cdr3_aa: CASLGELAGNTGELFF